Given below is one TCR beta chain in context. In this sample, this clone turned up many times. Its antigen remains undetermined. An end of the junction does not agree with germline; a read error may underlie this. Taken from the germline V gene (reference sequence), the CDR1 and CDR2 loops are GTSNPN and SVGIG. Taken from cysteine to phenylalanine, the CDR3 has 13 residues. Kept here is only the CDR3 DNA, which spans 39 bases and is read in frame from base 1. Receptor libraries were prepared by PCR. These reads were obtained on an Illumina HiSeq 4000. High-throughput sequencing was used to profile the CDR3 region of the TCR beta-chain in every patient. Turning to the authors' computational methods: Drawing on CDR3 differences between clinicopathological groups, the researchers built a classifier meant to tell apart patients with distant-metastatic papillary thyroid cancer. The Shannon index was used to measure repertoire diversity, and the Morisita-Horn index was used to measure how similar tumor and blood repertoires were. TCRdb reworked the public reads: Q25 trimming with fastp, MiXCR clone assembly, productive beta chains retained. TCRdb, rather than the study authors, made the V and J calls. This sample gives 10,000 to 15,000 clones in total; 9.5% to 13% of them show up just once. Of the sample, around a third falls within the top ten clones.

This sample was included in a study of metastatic and nonmetastatic thyroid tumors (dated by TCRdb to 2018 to 2021). Regarding the complete study: The researchers compared repertoires between peripheral blood samples and tumor or nodule tissue samples from patients with malignant or benign thyroid disease.

On the study overall, not on this receptor specifically: TCR beta diversity was reported as significantly higher in malignant tumors than in benign nodules, in both blood and tumor samples.

Before undergoing thyroid surgery, none of the patients had been given any kind of treatment. Using T-cell receptor beta sequencing, the researchers looked back retrospectively at clinical samples from patients, gathered between about 2012 and 2019. The receptor's source is a female donor with papillary thyroid cancer or a benign thyroid nodule (not recorded which). Some clones in this sample may be carry-over from other donors' samples. The sequenced sample consisted of blood. The rearrangement joined TRBV30 to TRBJ2-7; 9 of the junction bases match TRBD1. This receptor has the CDR3 CAWSADRGYGQYF. Read as DNA, the sequence is TGTGCCTGGAGTGCGGACAGGGGATACGGGCAGTACTTC.